This T cell receptor (beta chain) came from a study of tissue T cells after allogeneic stem cell transplantation. Sequencing was performed with immunoSEQ multiplex PCR; in TCRdb, only in-frame clones are kept and a portion is missing. The sample includes about 1,400 clones, about 85% of them seen just once. The CDR3 is 13 amino acids. V lost 7 bases to trimming and J lost 0 bases, with 7 bases between them. Germline V lookup: CDR1 MNHEY, CDR2 SVGAGI. The chain couples TRBV6-5 to TRBJ1-3; D is uncertain. The TCR originated in a male patient aged 35 to 69 with steroid-refractory graft-versus-host disease after an allogeneic stem cell transplant. The graft donor may be the source of some T cells. The source material was esophageal tissue, sampled at autopsy. CDR3 region: CASNRSSGNTIYF. Here the CDR3 DNA reads TGTGCCAGCAACCGTAGCTCTGGAAACACCATATATTTT.